This TCR beta chain came from a study of CD8 T cells in ankylosing spondylitis. Study-level findings and limits: Disease-linked clones were reportedly significantly enriched in matched ankylosing spondylitis synovial fluid. A motif of under ten highly homologous TCR beta variants was seen as apparently characteristic of ankylosing spondylitis blood. Earlier work had already found some motif variants in reactive arthritis synovial fluid and blood.

This clonotype has just a few counts. Its antigen is as yet unknown. Germline V gene data show CDR1 as SNHLY and CDR2 as FYNNEI. V was shortened by 1 base and J by 7 bases, with 16 bases between the two germline ends. The CDR3 is 15 residues long. One entry per CDR3 protein results from TCRdb running MiXCR on the 5' RACE reads. The profile shows about 540,000 distinct CDR3 sequences, about 12% of them singletons. This rearrangement joins TRBV2 to TRBJ1-1, with D maybe TRBD1 (6 bases). This TCR derives from a male donor with ankylosing spondylitis. Input material: blood, either unsorted or a sorted T cell fraction (not recorded which). CDR3 residues: CASSEDGGQSDEAFF. The CDR3 DNA sequence: TGTGCCAGCAGTGAAGATGGGGGCCAGTCAGATGAAGCTTTCTTT.